One sample yielded the 21 T cell receptor beta chains listed below, sequenced in a study of blood T cell repertoires in COVID-19. The repertoire was sequenced with immunoSEQ multiplex PCR; TCRdb's copy has only in-frame clones and lacks some. The sample consists of over 100,000 clones, around 87% of them appearing once. What was sequenced was peripheral blood. The receptors here all came from a man aged 50 to 59 with active or convalescent COVID-19.

The chain combines TRBV7-9 with TRBJ2-1, with 11 bases fitting TRBD2. J lost 13 bases, V lost 2 bases, and 4 bases had no gene match. CDR1 and CDR2 (germline): SEHNR, FQNEAQ (reference sequence). The CDR3 loop spans 13 amino acids. CDR3 DNA: TGTGCCAGCAGCTTACCCGGGACTAGCGGCCAGTTCTTC. Translated: CASSLPGTSGQFF. The variable domain in full, completed from reference TRBV7-9 and TRBJ2-1, reads DTGVSQNPRHKITKRGQNVTFRCDPISEHNRLYWYRQTLGQGPEFLTYFQNEAQLEKSRLLSDRFSAERPKGSFSTLEIQRTEQGDSAMYLCASSLPGTSGQFFGPGTRLTVL.

The chain has TRBV7-2 and TRBJ1-2; TRBD1 is a possible D gene (5 bases). Germline V lookup: CDR1 SGHTA, CDR2 FQGNSA. V was trimmed by 0 bases and J by 9 bases, leaving 14 bases between them. The CDR3 loop spans 14 amino acids. CDR3 DNA sequence: TGTGCCAGCAGCTTAGCGCATGGAGGGACTCGCTACACCTTC. The encoded protein is CASSLAHGGTRYTF.

The rearrangement uses TRBV10-3 and TRBJ1-6; D might be TRBD1 (5 bases). The V gene lost 6 bases and the J gene lost 8 bases, with 14 bases spanning the gap. The CDR3 runs 14 residues. CDR1 and CDR2 (germline): ENHRY, SYGVKD. The CDR3, as DNA: TGTGCCATCAGACGGGACTTCTCGGATTCACCCCTCCACTTT. Amino acid sequence: CAIRRDFSDSPLHF.

The chain is built from TRBV6-2 or TRBV6-3 and TRBJ1-5, with 9 bases identical to TRBD1. Germline assignment: CDR1 MNHEY and CDR2 SVGEGT. The CDR3 runs 14 residues. Trimming took 6 bases from V and 5 from J; bases not matched to a gene: 5. CDR3 nucleotide sequence: TGTGCCAGCAGCAACAGGGGGCGCGATCAGCCCCAGCATTTT. This gives the protein CASSNRGRDQPQHF.

The gene calls are TRBV19 and TRBJ1-5; 10 bases agree with TRBD1. The V and J ends lost 1 base and 2 bases, in that order; junction bases with no gene match: 2. Germline loops: CDR1 LNHDA, CDR2 SQIVND (reference sequence). This CDR3 is 16 amino acids long. This CDR3 reads CASSIGQGARNQPQHF. The CDR3 coding sequence is TGTGCCAGTAGTATAGGACAGGGGGCGCGCAATCAGCCCCAGCATTTT.

V usage is TRBV28 and J usage is TRBJ2-3, with 11 nucleotides matching TRBD2. J gave up 3 bases and V 9 bases, and 2 bases lay outside the gene matches. This CDR3 region has 13 residues. Per the germline V gene, CDR1 is MDHEN and CDR2 is SYDVKM. The CDR3 region has the DNA TGTGCCAGTAGCGGGGGGGCGACAGATACGCAGTATTTT. Translation gives CASSGGATDTQYF.

The V and J genes are TRBV28 and TRBJ2-7; 12 bases fit TRBD1. V was pared by 5 bases and J by 5 bases, with 10 bases of the junction left unmatched. Germline loops: CDR1 MDHEN, CDR2 SYDVKM. This CDR3 spans 16 amino acids. The CDR3 here is CASSPSPGQGADEQYV. DNA for the CDR3: TGTGCCAGCAGTCCGTCCCCGGGACAGGGGGCCGACGAGCAGTACGTC.

This rearrangement joins TRBV2 to TRBJ2-3; 16 bases are a match to TRBD2. This CDR3 has 17 amino acids. Losses at the gene ends were 6 bases for V and 7 bases for J; bases not matched to a gene: 10. Per the germline V gene, CDR1 is SNHLY and CDR2 is FYNNEI. For the CDR3, the DNA is TGTGCCAGCAGGAAGGGACTAGCGGGGGGGCTTCAGTATACGCAGTATTTT. Translation gives CASRKGLAGGLQYTQYF.

V and J are TRBV6-5 and TRBJ1-1, with D possibly being TRBD1 (5 bases). The CDR3 has 13 residues. Trimming left V 5 bases short and J 1 base short, with 8 bases between. The germline CDR1 and CDR2 sequences are MNHEY and SVGAGI. The CDR3 sequence is CASSLTENTEAFF. Here the CDR3 DNA reads TGTGCCAGCAGTCTGACAGAGAACACTGAAGCTTTCTTT.

This sequence joins TRBV10-1 and TRBJ1-1; a possible D gene is TRBD1 (5 bases). Trimming cost V 0 bases and J 0 bases, with 8 bases left between them. This CDR3 comprises 15 residues. Germline lookup yields CDR1 WNHNN and CDR2 SYGVQD (reference sequence). The CDR3 nucleotides are TGCGCCAGCAGTGAGTCAGGACACATGAACACTGAAGCTTTCTTT. This gives the protein CASSESGHMNTEAFF.

The CDR3 is CASSLSVSSYNEQFF. The CDR3, as DNA: TGTGCCAGCAGCTTGAGTGTCAGCTCCTACAATGAGCAGTTCTTC. V usage is TRBV5-5 and J usage is TRBJ2-1; D is unclear. V lost 1 base, J lost 0 bases, and 8 bases lay in between. CDR3 length: 15 amino acids. CDR1 SGHKS and CDR2 YYEKEE come from the germline V gene (reference sequence).

J is TRBJ2-2 and V is TRBV23-1, with no clear D. TRBV23-1 belongs to the ORF category, with a function that is uncertain. There are 15 residues in the CDR3. Trimming left V 0 bases short and J 4 bases short, with 9 bases between. The CDR3 is CASSQSYRTTGELFF. In DNA form, the CDR3 reads TGCGCCAGCAGTCAATCGTACAGAACCACCGGGGAGCTGTTTTTT.

J is TRBJ1-5 and V is TRBV21-1. TRBV21-1 is annotated as a pseudogene. This CDR3 contains 13 residues. This CDR3 reads CASSKGVRQPQHF. The CDR3 nucleotides read TGTGCCAGCAGCAAAGGGGTGAGGCAGCCCCAGCATTTT.

A single count supports this clone. This chain uses TRBV5-1 with TRBJ2-1; 14 bases fit TRBD2. The CDR3 extends over 16 amino acids. With 4 bases clipped from V and 9 bases from J, the junction kept 9 bases outside the gene matches. Germline V gene data show CDR1 as SGHRS and CDR2 as YFSETQ. The CDR3 DNA reads TGCGCCAGCAGCCGAGGACTAGCGGGGGGCGTAGGTGAGCAGTTCTTC. It yields the protein CASSRGLAGGVGEQFF.

The chain uses TRBV7-2 and TRBJ2-5, with 8 bases aligning to TRBD1. The V gene's germline CDR1 is SGHTA and CDR2 FQGNSA. V gave up 5 bases and J gave up 9 bases; unmatched junction bases: 2. The CDR3 is 11 residues long. The CDR3 region has the DNA TGTGCCAGCAGCCAGACAGGGGCCCAGTACTTC. Amino acids: CASSQTGAQYF.

V is TRBV27 and J is TRBJ1-2, with D maybe TRBD1 (6 bases). Trimming removed 10 bases from V and 6 bases from J, with 18 bases in between. The length of the CDR3 is 13 residues. Per germline, CDR1 MNHEY and CDR2 SMNVEV (reference sequence). The CDR3 sequence is CATWSPGVDGYTF. Here the CDR3 DNA reads TGTGCCACCTGGTCCCCAGGGGTTGATGGCTACACCTTC.

The V gene is TRBV3-1 (or the pseudogene TRBV3-2), the J gene TRBJ2-3; TRBD2 aligns across 7 bases. The J segment lost 4 bases and the V segment lost 3 bases, leaving 7 bases of the junction unmatched. This CDR3 spans 15 amino acids. Germline V CDR1 and CDR2: LGHDT, YNNKEL (reference sequence). The CDR3 DNA sequence: TGTGCCAGCAGCCAGGGTCTGGGAGGGGCAGATACGCAGTATTTT. Translated: CASSQGLGGADTQYF.

The chain couples TRBV4-1 to TRBJ2-5; no firm D call. The V gene lost 4 bases and the J gene lost 3 bases, with 9 bases spanning the gap. CDR3 length: 13 amino acids. Germline lookup yields CDR1 MGHRA and CDR2 YSYEKL. The CDR3 spells CASSLHSEETQYF. The CDR3 DNA follows: TGCGCCAGCAGCCTCCATTCGGAAGAGACCCAGTACTTC.

The rearrangement uses TRBV15 and TRBJ2-3, with 8 bases matching TRBD2. CDR1 LNHNV and CDR2 YYDKDF come from the germline V gene (reference sequence). The CDR3 consists of 17 residues. Trimming took 1 base from V and 0 from J; bases not matched to a gene: 6. CDR3 loop: CATSRVAGIASTDTQYF. The CDR3 DNA reads TGTGCCACCAGCAGAGTAGCGGGGATCGCAAGCACAGATACGCAGTATTTT.

This clone showed up just once. The chain uses TRBV11-2 and TRBJ1-3, with no clear D. Trimming took off 0 bases at V and 0 bases at J, with 12 bases between the two ends. From germline, CDR1 is SGHAT and CDR2 FQNNGV. The CDR3 covers 17 residues. The CDR3 DNA is TGTGCCAGCAGCTTAGATCCCCAGGTATCCTCTGGAAACACCATATATTTT. This codes for CASSLDPQVSSGNTIYF.

The CDR3 DNA follows: TGTGCCAGCAGCTACGGACAGGGGGCCTATGGCTACACCTTC. Residues: CASSYGQGAYGYTF. The chain joins TRBV6-5 to TRBJ1-2; 11 nucleotides line up with TRBD1. This CDR3 spans 14 amino acids. V shed 6 bases, J shed 4 bases, and the junction held 4 bases outside the gene matches. Germline V gene sequence: CDR1 MNHEY, CDR2 SVGAGI.